The 25 T cell receptor beta chains listed next were all sequenced from one sample in a study of blood T cells in healthy people across ages. Through a sample-barcoded 5' primer and a J-beta primer mix, a second PCR was run for roughly 6 to 12 cycles. TCRdb independently ran MiXCR on the 5' RACE reads; one entry per CDR3 protein. The sample includes 890,000 or so distinct CDR3 sequences, approximately 65% seen only once; the top ten take 28%. The sample comprised blood. These receptors were collected from a man aged 25-40 years in good health.

The genes are TRBV7-9 and TRBJ1-5; 7 nucleotides agree with TRBD1. V gave up 4 bases and J gave up 4 bases; unmatched junction bases: 13. The CDR3 loop spans 17 amino acids. In germline, CDR1 is SEHNR, CDR2 FQNEAQ (reference sequence). CDR3: CASSSYRPGQQNQPQHF. For the CDR3, the DNA is TGTGCCAGCAGCTCCTACCGACCGGGACAGCAAAATCAGCCCCAGCATTTT.

This sequence joins TRBV5-6 and TRBJ1-2; D gene ambiguous. Trimming pared 3 bases from V and 8 bases from J, leaving 8 bases between. This CDR3 region has 11 residues. The V gene's germline CDR1 is SGHDT and CDR2 YYEEEE. In DNA, the CDR3 is TGTGCCAGCAGCTCAATCACGGGCTACACCTTC. Translating gives CASSSITGYTF.

J is TRBJ1-2 and V is TRBV28; D is ambiguous. CDR3 length: 12 amino acids. V shed 10 bases and J shed 0 bases, with 9 bases lying between them. Germline-derived CDR1 and CDR2 are MDHEN and SYDVKM. The CDR3 DNA follows: TGTGCCACCCGGAGGGCTAACTATGGCTACACCTTC. Translating it yields CATRRANYGYTF.

The chain couples TRBV2 to TRBJ2-3, with D perhaps assigned TRBD1 or TRBD2 (5 bases each). Germline values: CDR1 SNHLY, CDR2 FYNNEI. This CDR3 is built from 13 residues. Trimming removed 10 bases at V and 4 bases at J, with 15 bases between. The CDR3 spells CATVGDRPDTQYF. CDR3 bases: TGTGCCACTGTGGGGGATCGCCCAGATACGCAGTATTTT.

This chain uses TRBV18 with TRBJ2-2; perhaps TRBD1 as D (6 bases). Looked up from germline, CDR1 is KGHSH and CDR2 is LQKENI. V lost 3 bases to trimming and J lost 0 bases, with 8 bases between them. The CDR3 length is 15 residues. The CDR3 here is CASSPDSTNTGELFF. The DNA for the CDR3 is TGTGCCAGCTCACCGGACAGTACGAACACCGGGGAGCTGTTTTTT.

This chain connects TRBV6-5 to TRBJ1-2, with a weak D call TRBD1 (5 bases). The V gene's germline CDR1 is MNHEY and CDR2 SVGAGI. The germline V and J ends were trimmed by 6 bases and 8 bases, with 13 bases remaining between them. The CDR3 contains 12 residues. Written as DNA, the CDR3 is TGTGCCAGCAGAGGAGGGACGTGGGGCTACACCTTC. Protein sequence: CASRGGTWGYTF.

This chain connects TRBV4-3 to TRBJ2-5; TRBD1 agrees at 10 bases. Germline values: CDR1 LGHNA, CDR2 YSLEER. The CDR3 runs to 15 residues. The trim removed 1 base at V and 6 bases at J, leaving 5 bases unmatched. In nucleotides, the CDR3 is TGCGCCAGCAGCCAAGCTTGGACAGGGGGACAGACCCAGTACTTC. Its translation is CASSQAWTGGQTQYF.

The chain is built from TRBV4-3 and TRBJ2-5; tentative D call: TRBD1 (5 bases). Germline loops: CDR1 LGHNA, CDR2 YSLEER. V was trimmed by 0 bases and J by 2 bases, leaving 16 bases between them. This CDR3 spans 17 amino acids. For the CDR3, the DNA is TGCGCCAGCAGCCAAGATAGGGGCCCTGGCAGTCAAGAGACCCAGTACTTC. Residues: CASSQDRGPGSQETQYF.

The chain carries TRBV5-1 and TRBJ2-2; maybe TRBD1 (6 bases). In germline, CDR1 is SGHRS, CDR2 YFSETQ. The length of the CDR3 is 15 residues. V lost 6 bases, J lost 4 bases, and 16 bases lay in between. DNA of the CDR3: TGCGCCAGCACACGTTCCATAGGGGGCACCGGGGAGCTGTTTTTT. Amino acid sequence: CASTRSIGGTGELFF. Full variable domain (missing parts from reference TRBV5-1 and TRBJ2-2): KAGVTQTPRYLIKTRGQQVTLSCSPISGHRSVSWYQQTPGQGLQFLFEYFSETQRNKGNFPGRFSGRQFSNSRSEMNVSTLELGDSALYLCASTRSIGGTGELFFGEGSRLTVL.

The V gene is TRBV6-1, the J gene TRBJ2-4; D might be TRBD2 (6 bases). Germline lookup yields CDR1 MNHNS and CDR2 SASEGT. V dropped 5 bases and J dropped 3 bases, with 20 bases sitting between them. The length of the CDR3 is 17 residues. The CDR3 spells CASSPQWREWDKNIQYF. Written as DNA, the CDR3 is TGTGCCAGCAGTCCCCAGTGGAGGGAATGGGACAAAAACATTCAGTACTTC.

This clonotype was recorded only once. The rearrangement uses TRBV6-6 and TRBJ2-2, with no clear D. Deletions cut 8 bases from V and 2 bases from J, with 9 bases between. CDR3 length equals 13 residues. CDR1 is MNHNY and CDR2 is SVGAGI in the germline V gene (reference sequence). CDR3 DNA: TGTGCCAGCGATCAGCTAAACACCGGGGAGCTGTTTTTT. This gives the protein CASDQLNTGELFF.

The chain uses TRBV30 and TRBJ2-1; D uncertain. Per germline, CDR1 GTSNPN and CDR2 SVGIG (reference sequence). CDR3 size: 10 residues. Between the trimmed V and J ends, which lost 1 base and 8 bases, there was a span of 3 bases. CDR3 sequence (DNA): TGTGCCTGGAGTGAAGATGAGCAGTTCTTC. This codes for CAWSEDEQFF.

The V call is TRBV4-3, the J call TRBJ2-1; 11 bases fit TRBD2. The CDR3 totals 17 residues. Germline V gives CDR1 LGHNA, CDR2 YSLEER. V shed 3 bases and J 8 bases; nucleotides not matched to a gene: 12. CDR3 sequence (DNA): TGCGCCAGCAGCCAGGCCTCGGATAGCGGGGGGGTGGATGAGCAGTTCTTC. This gives the protein CASSQASDSGGVDEQFF.

This sequence joins TRBV9 and TRBJ2-1, with TRBD2 matching over 7 bases. CDR3 size: 17 residues. Germline V gene sequence: CDR1 SGDLS, CDR2 YYNGEE. The V and J ends lost 3 bases and 7 bases, in that order; junction bases with no gene match: 16. The CDR3 coding sequence is TGTGCCAGCAGCGGGCCCCTAGGAGATAGCGGGCGGAATGAGCAGTTCTTC. It encodes CASSGPLGDSGRNEQFF. The whole variable domain, filled in from reference TRBV9 and TRBJ2-1, reads DSGVTQTPKHLITATGQRVTLRCSPRSGDLSVYWYQQSLDQGLQFLIQYYNGEERAKGNILERFSAQQFPDLHSELNLSSLELGDSALYFCASSGPLGDSGRNEQFFGPGTRLTVL.

V usage is TRBV6-2 or TRBV6-3 and J usage is TRBJ2-1, with 10 bases lining up with TRBD2. The CDR3 loop spans 15 amino acids. After removal of 3 bases from V and 9 bases from J, the junction contained 8 bases not matched to a gene. Germline CDR1 MNHEY, CDR2 SVGEGT. The CDR3 protein is CASSYLLAGGGEQFF. CDR3 DNA: TGTGCCAGCAGTTATTTGTTAGCGGGGGGCGGTGAGCAGTTCTTC.

In this sample, this clonotype turned up a few times. The chain has TRBV6-5 and TRBJ1-5, with 8 bases aligning to TRBD1. Unmatched junction bases numbered 7, after V lost 5 bases and J lost 4 bases. Germline CDR1 MNHEY, CDR2 SVGAGI. The CDR3 is 15 amino acids. In nucleotides, the CDR3 is TGTGCCAGCAGTCGTGGACAGGGTTTTAATCAGCCCCAGCATTTT. Protein sequence: CASSRGQGFNQPQHF.

The V gene is TRBV5-1, the J gene TRBJ2-6; D is unclear. The V gene's germline CDR1 is SGHRS and CDR2 YFSETQ. The CDR3 is 17 residues long. The V end lost 4 bases, the J end lost 0 bases, and 14 bases lay between the germline ends. This CDR3 reads CASSRIGQSSGANVLTF. The CDR3 region has the DNA TGCGCCAGCAGCAGGATAGGGCAGAGCTCTGGGGCCAACGTCCTGACTTTC.

The chain recombines TRBV7-9 with TRBJ2-3; TRBD1 aligns across 7 bases. This CDR3 has 16 residues. Germline-derived CDR1 and CDR2 are SEHNR and FQNEAQ (reference sequence). Trimming removed 4 bases from V and 0 bases from J; junction bases left unmatched: 7. The CDR3 DNA follows: TGTGCCAGCAGCTCCTTCCGGGACAGCAGCACAGATACGCAGTATTTT. This sequence encodes CASSSFRDSSTDTQYF.

V usage is TRBV5-1 and J usage is TRBJ2-1; 7 bases align to TRBD2. CDR1 and CDR2 from the germline V gene are SGHRS and YFSETQ. Germline trimming cut 4 bases from V and 13 bases from J; bases unmatched to any gene: 5. The CDR3 spans 11 residues. CDR3 residues: CASSAGVIQFF. The CDR3 DNA reads TGCGCCAGCAGCGCGGGAGTTATCCAGTTCTTC. Combining the CDR3 with reference TRBV5-1 and TRBJ2-1 gives the whole variable domain KAGVTQTPRYLIKTRGQQVTLSCSPISGHRSVSWYQQTPGQGLQFLFEYFSETQRNKGNFPGRFSGRQFSNSRSEMNVSTLELGDSALYLCASSAGVIQFFGPGTRLTVL.

CDR3 sequence (DNA): TGCAGTGCTAGCTCGAGCGGGGGTTCCCCAAGCACAGATACGCAGTATTTT. It is translated as CSASSSGGSPSTDTQYF. The gene calls are TRBV20-1 and TRBJ2-3; 8 positions match TRBD2. After removal of 3 bases from V and 0 bases from J, the junction contained 11 bases not matched to a gene. The CDR3 spans 17 residues. Germline V CDR1 and CDR2: DFQATT, SNEGSKA (reference sequence).

This clonotype was detected a few times. This rearrangement joins TRBV7-2 to TRBJ2-3; D remains ambiguous. CDR3 length equals 13 residues. Germline values: CDR1 SGHTA, CDR2 FQGNSA. The V and J ends lost 5 bases and 4 bases respectively, with 10 bases between them. In DNA form, the CDR3 reads TGTGCCAGCAGCCCATCTAGGGCAGATACGCAGTATTTT. Its translation is CASSPSRADTQYF.

To note about this clonotype: A much larger clone lies one base from this, so it may be a read error. V and J are TRBV5-1 and TRBJ2-1; 7 nucleotides align to TRBD2. Germline loops: CDR1 SGHRS, CDR2 YFSETQ. CDR3 length: 14 amino acids. CDR3 sequence: CTSSLGTNHNEQFF. The CDR3 nucleotides are TGCACCAGCAGCTTGGGGACTAACCACAATGAGCAGTTCTTC.

The rearrangement links TRBV9 to TRBJ1-6; D unclear. Germline loops: CDR1 SGDLS, CDR2 YYNGEE. The CDR3 is 15 residues long. The V end was cut by 0 bases, the J end by 11 bases, with 15 bases between. This CDR3 reads CASSVGVGVGAPLHF. CDR3 coding DNA: TGTGCCAGCAGCGTAGGCGTGGGAGTCGGCGCACCCCTCCACTTT.

The chain joins TRBV7-2 to TRBJ2-7, with D perhaps being TRBD1 or TRBD2 (5 bases each). The CDR3 extends over 15 amino acids. V gave up 3 bases and J gave up 4 bases, with 16 bases separating them. Germline lookup yields CDR1 SGHTA and CDR2 FQGNSA. The CDR3 sequence: CASSFLVGPTYEQYF. The CDR3 bases are TGTGCCAGCAGCTTCTTGGTGGGACCAACTTACGAGCAGTACTTC.

This rearrangement joins TRBV12-3 or TRBV12-4 to TRBJ2-5, with D unresolved. The J call is doubtful: the DNA matches TRBJ2-7 better. The CDR3 is 14 amino acids. This CDR3 reads CASSLYLPSAEQYF. The CDR3 DNA reads TGTGCCAGCAGCCTCTATCTCCCCTCCGCCGAGCAGTACTTC.